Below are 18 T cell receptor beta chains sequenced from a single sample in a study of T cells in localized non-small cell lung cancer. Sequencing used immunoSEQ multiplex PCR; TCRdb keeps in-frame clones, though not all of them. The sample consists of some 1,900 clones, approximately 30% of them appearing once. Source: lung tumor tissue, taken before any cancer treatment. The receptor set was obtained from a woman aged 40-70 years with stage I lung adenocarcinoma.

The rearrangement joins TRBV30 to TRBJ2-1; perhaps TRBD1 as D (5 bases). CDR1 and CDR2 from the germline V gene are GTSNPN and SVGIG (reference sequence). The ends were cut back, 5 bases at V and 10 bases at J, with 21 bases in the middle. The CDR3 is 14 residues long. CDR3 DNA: TGTGCCTGGTCAGGGCAGGGCCCCCTCAGGGAGCAGTTCTTC. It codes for CAWSGQGPLREQFF.

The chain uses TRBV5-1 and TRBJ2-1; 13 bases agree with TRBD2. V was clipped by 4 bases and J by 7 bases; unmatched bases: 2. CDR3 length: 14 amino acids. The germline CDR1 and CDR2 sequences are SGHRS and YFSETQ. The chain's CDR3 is CASSPGLAGNEQFF. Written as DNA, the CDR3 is TGCGCCAGCAGCCCGGGACTAGCGGGGAATGAGCAGTTCTTC.

The CDR3 DNA sequence: TGTGCCTACGGGACAGGGATCTACGAGCAGTACTTC. This encodes CAYGTGIYEQYF. This rearrangement joins TRBV30 to TRBJ2-7; TRBD1 matches at 9 bases. CDR1 GTSNPN and CDR2 SVGIG come from the germline V gene (reference sequence). The CDR3 spans 12 residues. Unmatched junction bases numbered 4, after V lost 7 bases and J lost 3 bases.

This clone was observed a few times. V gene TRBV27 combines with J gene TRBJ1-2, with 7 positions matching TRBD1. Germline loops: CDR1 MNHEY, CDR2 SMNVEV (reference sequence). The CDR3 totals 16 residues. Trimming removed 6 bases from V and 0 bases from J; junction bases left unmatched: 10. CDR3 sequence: CASRPTGTVTNYGYTF. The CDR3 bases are TGTGCCAGCAGACCTACCGGGACAGTCACTAACTATGGCTACACCTTC.

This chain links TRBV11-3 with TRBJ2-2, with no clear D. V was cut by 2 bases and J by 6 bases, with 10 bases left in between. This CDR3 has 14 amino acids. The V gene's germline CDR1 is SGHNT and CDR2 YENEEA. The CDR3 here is CASSLLLGSGELFF. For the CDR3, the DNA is TGTGCCAGCAGCTTACTCCTAGGATCCGGGGAGCTGTTTTTT. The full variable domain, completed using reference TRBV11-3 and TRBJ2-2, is EAGVVQSPRYKIIEKKQPVAFWCNPISGHNTLYWYLQNLGQGPELLIRYENEEAVDDSQLPKDRFSAERLKGVDSTLKIQPAELGDSAVYLCASSLLLGSGELFFGEGSRLTVL.

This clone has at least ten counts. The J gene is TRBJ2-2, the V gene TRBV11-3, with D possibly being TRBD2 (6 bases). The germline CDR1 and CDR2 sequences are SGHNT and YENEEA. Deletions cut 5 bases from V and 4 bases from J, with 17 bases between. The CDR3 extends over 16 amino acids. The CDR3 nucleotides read TGTGCCAGCAGCCTCAGGAGGGGAGGAGGCACCGGGGAGCTGTTTTTT. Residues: CASSLRRGGGTGELFF.

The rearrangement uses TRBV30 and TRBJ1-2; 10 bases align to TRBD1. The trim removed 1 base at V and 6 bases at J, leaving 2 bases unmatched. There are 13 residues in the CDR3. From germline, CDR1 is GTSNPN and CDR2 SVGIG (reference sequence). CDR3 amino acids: CAWSGQGAHGYTF. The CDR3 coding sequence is TGTGCCTGGAGTGGACAGGGGGCGCATGGCTACACCTTC. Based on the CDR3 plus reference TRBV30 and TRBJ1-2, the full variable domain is SQTIHQWPATLVQPVGSPLSLECTVEGTSNPNLYWYRQAAGRGLQLLFYSVGIGQISSEVPQNLSASRPQDRQFILSSKKLLLSDSGFYLCAWSGQGAHGYTFGSGTRLTVV.

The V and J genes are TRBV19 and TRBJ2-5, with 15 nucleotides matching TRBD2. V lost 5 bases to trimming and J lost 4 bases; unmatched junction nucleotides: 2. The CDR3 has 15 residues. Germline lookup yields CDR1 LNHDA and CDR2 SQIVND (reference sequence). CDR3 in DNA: TGTGCCAGTAGTCGGACTAGCGGGGGGGCAGAGACCCAGTACTTC. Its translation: CASSRTSGGAETQYF.

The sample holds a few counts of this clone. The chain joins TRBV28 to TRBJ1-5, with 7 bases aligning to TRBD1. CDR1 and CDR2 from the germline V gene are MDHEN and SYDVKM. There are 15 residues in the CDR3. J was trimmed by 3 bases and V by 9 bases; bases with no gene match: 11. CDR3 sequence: CASKQGIGANQPQHF. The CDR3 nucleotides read TGTGCCAGTAAACAGGGGATAGGGGCCAATCAGCCCCAGCATTTT.

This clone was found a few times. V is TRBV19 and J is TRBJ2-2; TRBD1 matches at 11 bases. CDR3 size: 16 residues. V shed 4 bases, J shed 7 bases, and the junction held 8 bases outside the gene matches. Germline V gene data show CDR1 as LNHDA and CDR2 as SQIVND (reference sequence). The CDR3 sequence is CASSTRTGGEGGELFF. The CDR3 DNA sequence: TGTGCCAGTAGTACACGGACAGGGGGCGAGGGCGGGGAGCTGTTTTTT.

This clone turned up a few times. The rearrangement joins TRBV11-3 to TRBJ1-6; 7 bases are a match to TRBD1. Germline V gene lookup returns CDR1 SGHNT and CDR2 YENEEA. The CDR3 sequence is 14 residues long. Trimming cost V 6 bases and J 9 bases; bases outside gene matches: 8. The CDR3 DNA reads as TGTGCCAGCAGTCAGAGACAGGGTGGTTCACCCCTCCACTTT. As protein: CASSQRQGGSPLHF. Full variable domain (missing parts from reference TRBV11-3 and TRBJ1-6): EAGVVQSPRYKIIEKKQPVAFWCNPISGHNTLYWYLQNLGQGPELLIRYENEEAVDDSQLPKDRFSAERLKGVDSTLKIQPAELGDSAVYLCASSQRQGGSPLHFGNGTRLTVT.

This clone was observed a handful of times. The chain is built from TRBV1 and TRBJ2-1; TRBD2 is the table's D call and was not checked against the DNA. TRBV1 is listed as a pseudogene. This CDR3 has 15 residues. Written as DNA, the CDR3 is TGCGCCAGCAGCCAATTTAGCGGGGGGAACAATGAGCAGTTCTTC. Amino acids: CASSQFSGGNNEQFF.

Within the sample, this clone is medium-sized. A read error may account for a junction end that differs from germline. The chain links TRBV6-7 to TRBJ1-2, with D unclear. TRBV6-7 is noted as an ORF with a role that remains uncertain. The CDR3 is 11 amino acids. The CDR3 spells CAISERYGYTF. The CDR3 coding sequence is TGTGCCATCAGTGAGCGGTATGGCTACACCTTC.

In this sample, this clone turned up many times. The DNA of the CDR3 is TGCGCCAGCAGCCAAGAGGGAACAGGGGCTCGGAACACTGAAGCTTTCTTT. Translated: CASSQEGTGARNTEAFF. The chain links TRBV23-1 to TRBJ1-1, with 7 bases matching TRBD1. TRBV23-1 is labeled an ORF, and its function is uncertain. CDR3 length equals 17 residues. Trimming removed 6 bases from V and 1 base from J; junction bases left unmatched: 14.

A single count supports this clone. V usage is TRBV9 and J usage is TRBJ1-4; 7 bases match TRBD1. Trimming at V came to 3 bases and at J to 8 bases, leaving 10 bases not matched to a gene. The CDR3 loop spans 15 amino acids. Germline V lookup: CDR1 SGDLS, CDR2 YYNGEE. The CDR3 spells CASSDTGALGEKLFF. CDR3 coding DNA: TGTGCCAGCAGCGATACAGGGGCGCTGGGGGAAAAACTGTTTTTT.

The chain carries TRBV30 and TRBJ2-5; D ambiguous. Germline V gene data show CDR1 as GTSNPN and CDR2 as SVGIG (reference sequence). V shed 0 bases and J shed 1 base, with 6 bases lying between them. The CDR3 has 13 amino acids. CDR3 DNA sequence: TGTGCCTGGAGTGTACGCCGCCAAGAGACCCAGTACTTC. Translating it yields CAWSVRRQETQYF.

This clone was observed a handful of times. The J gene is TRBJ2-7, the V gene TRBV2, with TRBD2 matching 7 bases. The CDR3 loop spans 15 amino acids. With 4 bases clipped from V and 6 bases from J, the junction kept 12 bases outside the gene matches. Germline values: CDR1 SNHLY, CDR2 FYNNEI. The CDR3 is CASSALAGVRGEQYF. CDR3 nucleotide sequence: TGTGCCAGCAGTGCACTGGCGGGGGTTAGGGGCGAGCAGTACTTC.

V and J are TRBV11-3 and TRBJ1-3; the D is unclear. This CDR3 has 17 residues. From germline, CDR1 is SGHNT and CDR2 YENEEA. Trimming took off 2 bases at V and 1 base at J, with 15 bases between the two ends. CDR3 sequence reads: CASSLISSRRSGNTIYF. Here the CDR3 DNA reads TGTGCCAGCAGCTTAATCTCTTCAAGGAGGTCTGGAAACACCATATATTTT.